The T cell receptor beta chain described here comes from a study of blood T cell repertoires in COVID-19 (dated by TCRdb to 2018 to 2020). In terms of the full investigation: Samples covering the acute and convalescent phases of COVID-19 were provided by collaborators in the United States, Italy and Spain. The prospective study material was composed of cDNA or gDNA derived from T cells, B-cell-depleted T cells, or PBMCs. The dataset comprised deeply sampled blood TCRbeta repertoires from subjects exposed to, actively infected with, or recovered from COVID-19. The repertoires were released in a freely available public database meant as a resource for research on the immune response to SARS-CoV-2. The samples were drawn from the first 160 participants of the ongoing ImmuneRACE study and from more than 1,000 subjects provided by 6 global collaborators. A de-identified subject ID, COVID-19 status, age in years and sex were almost always included in the sample metadata. HLA class I and class II types, where available, came from metadata supplied by the sample provider rather than from assay-based typing. Overall study outcomes, separate from this receptor: The quantity of clinical and demographic metadata differed by source and by participant and was supplied without curation.

Each collaborating institution followed its own protocols to collect whole blood in K2EDTA tubes. For TCRbeta analysis, collaborator samples were shipped as frozen whole blood, as isolated PBMCs, or as DNA extracted from either sample type. TCRbeta CDR3 regions were amplified from genomic DNA by means of the immunoSEQ Assay, a bias-controlled multiplex PCR. On the authors' methods: Nucleated cell counts per sample were estimated from amplification of reference gene primers within the assay. Sequence reads were collapsed and filtered to measure the absolute abundance of every unique TCRbeta CDR3 rearrangement. For each sample, productive Simpson clonality was calculated as the square root of Simpson's diversity index across productive rearrangements. In its TCRdb copy, this immuneACCESS table keeps in-frame sequences only and misses some clones. Where compared with another copy, unresolved V genes explain less than half of these, and the others have no known cause. The DNA was the basis for D and trimming; V, J and clone size are from that table. The sample table contains fewer than 80,000 clones; only one count was recorded for 75% to 90% of them. The ten most abundant clones make up 4.5% to 5% of the sample.

On this clone itself: Its target antigen remains unknown. Base qualities were left out, and no much larger clone turns up one base away.

As encoded in the germline V gene, CDR1 is KGHSH while CDR2 is LQKENI. The V and J ends are trimmed by 5 bases and 4 bases, leaving 8 bases between them. Taken from cysteine to phenylalanine, the CDR3 has 13 residues. Only CDR3 DNA is held: 39 bases, read in frame from base 1. The sample comprised peripheral blood. Here the chain combines TRBV18 and TRBJ2-2, with the D gene uncertain. The sequence was collected from a woman between 45 and 65 years old with active COVID-19. The CDR3 has the sequence CASSETRTGELFF. The DNA is as follows: TGTGCCAGCTCAGAGACACGCACCGGGGAGCTGTTTTTT.